The TCR beta chain under discussion was sequenced for a study of tumor and adjacent non-tumor tissue in lung cancer. No cell sorting was done before RNA was extracted from the tissue. The CDR3 spans 14 residues. Looked up from germline, CDR1 is DFQATT and CDR2 is SNEGSKA (reference sequence). Three rounds of nested PCR, following a modified ARM-PCR protocol, produced the TCRbeta library. Each CDR3 protein gets one entry after TCRdb re-called the multiplex PCR reads with MiXCR. Of more than 60,000 distinct CDR3 sequences in the sample, roughly 80% were seen once. On this clonotype: Being one base from a much bigger clone, this may be a read error.

Sequencing used lung tumor tissue. The TCR sequence derives from a woman between 45 and 65 years old with non-small cell lung cancer. This chain links TRBV20-1 with TRBJ2-6; TRBD2 matches 9 bases. This chain's CDR3 is CCARLGGGVNVLTF. The CDR3 region has the DNA TGCTGTGCTAGACTAGGCGGGGGGGTCAACGTCCTGACTTTC.